This T cell receptor (beta chain) was retrieved from a study of blood T cell repertoires in COVID-19 (TCRdb year 2020). The study in broad terms: The collaborator samples originated in the United States, Italy and Spain and spanned the acute and convalescent phases of COVID-19. The material from the prospective study consisted of cDNA or gDNA derived from T cells, B-cell-depleted T cells, or PBMCs. Deeply sampled blood TCRbeta repertoires from subjects exposed to, actively infected with, or recovered from COVID-19 were included in the dataset. The repertoires were released in a freely available public database meant as a resource for research on the immune response to SARS-CoV-2. Samples came from the ongoing ImmuneRACE study (first 160 participants) plus 1,254 subjects from 6 global collaborators. Sample metadata almost always included a de-identified subject ID, COVID-19 status, age in years and sex. Where available, HLA class I and class II types were taken from metadata supplied by the sample provider and were not determined by assay-based typing. What the work shows at the level of the full study, not this receptor alone: The quantity of clinical and demographic metadata differed by source and by participant and was supplied without curation.

Each collaborating institution followed its own protocols to collect whole blood in K2EDTA tubes. For TCRbeta analysis, collaborators shipped samples as frozen whole blood, isolated PBMCs, or DNA extracted from either of those sample types. The immunoSEQ Assay, a bias-controlled multiplex PCR, was used to amplify TCRbeta CDR3 regions from genomic DNA. Regarding the original processing steps: Within the assay, amplification of reference gene primers was used to estimate how many nucleated cells each sample contained. Sequence reads were collapsed and filtered to measure the absolute abundance of every unique TCRbeta CDR3 rearrangement. For each sample, productive Simpson clonality was calculated as the square root of Simpson's diversity index over productive rearrangements. What TCRdb holds here is the immuneACCESS table cut down to in-frame rearrangements. Part of the clones is not present; checked against another copy, under half of the missing clones reflect an unresolved V gene, and the others are unexplained. Clonal size and the V and J genes are those of that table, whereas D and trimming came from the DNA. This sample has a few hundred thousand clones in its table, and roughly 86% of those were observed once. Approximately 13% of the sample is taken by the ten largest.

Relative to germline, V is 4 bases shorter and J is 3 bases shorter, with 12 bases between their ends. CDR1 and CDR2 are drawn from the germline V gene: KGHDR, SFDVKD. There are 15 amino acids in the CDR3, from cysteine to phenylalanine inclusive. Only the CDR3 portion is preserved as DNA: 45 bases, with reading frame beginning at the first base. With respect to this clone: The antigen this receptor binds is unknown. Base qualities are not recorded, but no much larger clone differs from it by a single base.

The rearrangement combines TRBV24-1 with TRBJ2-1; the D gene is possibly TRBD2, with 5 bases matching. The sequence derives from an elderly man with acute or convalescent COVID-19. The sample was peripheral blood. For the CDR3, the sequence is CATSERTDYYNEQFF. The DNA sequence is given as TGTGCCACCAGTGAGCGGACCGACTACTACAATGAGCAGTTCTTC.